This entry lists 27 T cell receptor beta chains sequenced from one sample in a study of neoadjuvant nivolumab and ipilimumab in lung cancer. Measured with immunoSEQ multiplex PCR; TCRdb has only the in-frame clones, and not every one. The sample has tens of thousands of clones; 80% to 90% are singletons. Here the sequenced sample was blood, taken before neoadjuvant nivolumab, alone or with ipilimumab. These TCRs come from an adult with non-small cell lung cancer. Some clones in this sample may be carry-over from other donors' samples.

The count of this clone is one. The chain has TRBV7-9 and TRBJ2-1; 10 bases agree with TRBD2. The CDR3 contains 12 residues. Germline loops: CDR1 SEHNR, CDR2 FQNEAQ (reference sequence). After removal of 5 bases from V and 15 bases from J, the junction contained 7 bases not matched to a gene. CDR3 nucleotide sequence: TGTGCCAGCAGCCCCACTAGCGGGGTGGGGTTCTTC. This translates into CASSPTSGVGFF.

This rearrangement joins TRBV11-2 to TRBJ2-5; D gene ambiguous. Trimming stripped 2 bases from V and 2 bases from J, with 15 bases between. The CDR3 has 16 amino acids. Germline assignment: CDR1 SGHAT and CDR2 FQNNGV. The CDR3 spells CASSLNSGRSQETQYF. CDR3 DNA: TGTGCCAGCAGCTTAAATTCTGGCCGGTCTCAAGAGACCCAGTACTTC.

CDR3 DNA sequence: TGTGCCACCAGCAACGATAAGGGATCTAACTATGGCTACACCTTC. Protein product: CATSNDKGSNYGYTF. The V call is TRBV15, the J call TRBJ1-2; D remains ambiguous. Germline CDR1 is LNHNV and CDR2 is YYDKDF (reference sequence). Between the trimmed V and J ends, which lost 4 bases and 0 bases, there was a span of 12 bases. CDR3 length: 15 residues.

The chain uses TRBV27 and TRBJ1-5; D possibly corresponds to TRBD1 (6 bases). V was pared by 4 bases and J by 2 bases, with 15 bases between. Looked up from germline, CDR1 is MNHEY and CDR2 is SMNVEV (reference sequence). The CDR3 runs 16 residues. CDR3 nucleotide sequence: TGTGCCAGCAGTTCGCTACAGGGTAACGGCAATCAGCCCCAGCATTTT. It is translated as CASSSLQGNGNQPQHF.

The rearrangement links TRBV11-1 to TRBJ1-2, with D possibly matching TRBD1 (5 bases). The CDR3 loop spans 12 amino acids. Trimming removed 3 bases from V and 10 bases from J, with 12 bases in between. Germline lookup yields CDR1 SGHAT and CDR2 FQDESV (reference sequence). The DNA for the CDR3 is TGTGCCAGCAGCTTCCCGGGACGGGACTACACCTTC. Translating it yields CASSFPGRDYTF. Drawing the rest from reference TRBV11-1 and TRBJ1-2, the complete variable domain is EAEVAQSPRYKITEKSQAVAFWCDPISGHATLYWYRQILGQGPELLVQFQDESVVDDSQLPKDRFSAERLKGVDSTLKIQPAELGDSAMYLCASSFPGRDYTFGSGTRLTVV.

The chain couples TRBV6-4 to TRBJ2-3; D tentatively fits TRBD1 or TRBD2 (5 bases each). The ends were cut back, 0 bases at V and 3 bases at J, with 10 bases in the middle. Per germline, CDR1 MRHNA and CDR2 SNTAGT. The CDR3 spans 15 residues. CDR3 loop: CASSDSGPPTDTQYF. CDR3 sequence (DNA): TGTGCCAGCAGTGACTCGGGACCACCAACAGATACGCAGTATTTT.

This rearrangement joins TRBV18 to TRBJ1-1, with 7 bases aligning to TRBD1. Germline trimming cut 3 bases from V and 7 bases from J; bases unmatched to any gene: 5. The germline gives CDR1 KGHSH, CDR2 LQKENI. The CDR3 contains 13 residues. CDR3 amino acids: CASSPTGTDEAFF. The CDR3 DNA reads as TGTGCCAGCTCACCGACAGGGACAGATGAAGCTTTCTTT.

V and J are TRBV9 and TRBJ2-2, with 9 bases lining up with TRBD2. The CDR3 has 16 residues. Germline V CDR1 and CDR2: SGDLS, YYNGEE. The V segment lost 0 bases and the J segment 0 bases; nucleotides outside the gene matches: 0. The CDR3 DNA reads as TGTGCCAGCAGCGTAGGACTAGCGGCGAACACCGGGGAGCTGTTTTTT. Protein: CASSVGLAANTGELFF.

The rearrangement links TRBV6-5 to TRBJ1-1; D unresolved. V was pared by 5 bases and J by 1 base, with 14 bases between. The length of the CDR3 is 15 residues. Germline values: CDR1 MNHEY, CDR2 SVGAGI. CDR3 sequence reads: CASSPADSSNTEAFF. The DNA of the CDR3 is TGTGCCAGCAGTCCGGCGGACTCCTCGAACACTGAAGCTTTCTTT.

The chain links TRBV7-8 to TRBJ2-7; unclear D gene. The V end was cut by 5 bases, the J end by 6 bases, with 17 bases between. The germline gives CDR1 SGHVS, CDR2 FQNEAQ. The CDR3 spans 14 residues. The CDR3 nucleotides are TGTGCCAGCAGCCCCACGGCCACTCCGGGCGAGCAGTACTTC. Translating it yields CASSPTATPGEQYF.

This chain joins TRBV30 and TRBJ2-7; no reliable D call. V lost 2 bases and J 2 bases, leaving 13 bases between the germline ends. Germline assignment: CDR1 GTSNPN and CDR2 SVGIG (reference sequence). The CDR3 is made up of 14 amino acids. Written as DNA, the CDR3 is TGTGCCTGGAGTCGGACGGTTAAGCCCTACGAGCAGTACTTC. Translated: CAWSRTVKPYEQYF.

The chain has TRBV6-5 and TRBJ2-7, with 7 positions matching TRBD2. J lost 3 bases, V lost 10 bases, and 3 bases had no gene match. The CDR3 contains 11 residues. Germline V CDR1 and CDR2: MNHEY, SVGAGI. This chain's CDR3 is CATRGVYEQYF. The CDR3 nucleotides read TGTGCCACCCGGGGGGTCTACGAGCAGTACTTC.

The chain recombines TRBV29-1 with TRBJ2-5; D unresolved. Germline loops: CDR1 SQVTM, CDR2 ANQGSEA. V was shortened by 2 bases and J by 7 bases, with 11 bases between the two germline ends. The CDR3 covers 12 residues. CDR3: CSVEMAGTTQYF. CDR3 coding DNA: TGCAGCGTTGAAATGGCAGGAACGACCCAGTACTTC.

This clone was detected only once. The V and J genes are TRBV2 and TRBJ2-5; a weak D match, TRBD2 (5 bases). Trimming cost V 6 bases and J 2 bases, with 10 bases left between them. The length of the CDR3 is 13 residues. Per germline, CDR1 SNHLY and CDR2 FYNNEI. The CDR3 DNA sequence: TGTGCCAGCAGGGGAGTTGCACAAGAGACCCAGTACTTC. This encodes CASRGVAQETQYF.

This clone has only one observation. This sequence joins TRBV9 and TRBJ1-2, with TRBD1 identical over 9 bases. Germline assignment: CDR1 SGDLS and CDR2 YYNGEE. The length of the CDR3 is 14 residues. J gave up 7 bases and V 3 bases, and 7 bases lay outside the gene matches. The DNA of the CDR3 is TGTGCCAGCAGCGATTTTACAGGGGGCGTTGGCTACACCTTC. It codes for CASSDFTGGVGYTF. The whole variable domain, filled in from reference TRBV9 and TRBJ1-2, reads DSGVTQTPKHLITATGQRVTLRCSPRSGDLSVYWYQQSLDQGLQFLIQYYNGEERAKGNILERFSAQQFPDLHSELNLSSLELGDSALYFCASSDFTGGVGYTFGSGTRLTVV.

This clone was seen just once. The V and J genes are TRBV6-6 and TRBJ2-1; TRBD1 matches at 9 bases. Trimming took 8 bases from V and 7 from J; bases not matched to a gene: 9. This CDR3 comprises 14 residues. CDR1 is MNHNY and CDR2 is SVGAGI in the germline V gene (reference sequence). CDR3 DNA sequence: TGTGCCAGCCTCACAACAGGGGGCTTGAATGAGCAGTTCTTC. This translates into CASLTTGGLNEQFF.

The CDR3 nucleotides are TGCGCCAGCAGCACCGGGACACTCCAAGAGACCCAGTACTTC. Protein product: CASSTGTLQETQYF. The J gene is TRBJ2-5, the V gene TRBV5-1; possibly TRBD1 for D (6 bases). This CDR3 is 14 amino acids long. The germline CDR1 and CDR2 sequences are SGHRS and YFSETQ. V was cut by 4 bases and J by 1 base, with 11 bases left in between.

The chain's CDR3 is CASAGRHEQYF. CDR3 bases: TGTGCCAGCGCTGGCAGGCACGAGCAGTACTTC. The gene calls are TRBV2 and TRBJ2-7; no clear D gene. The germline CDR1 and CDR2 sequences are SNHLY and FYNNEI. There are 11 residues in the CDR3. Trimming removed 8 bases from V and 5 bases from J, with 10 bases in between.

Details on this clone: At one boundary the junction diverges from the germline segment, which might be a read error. The rearrangement uses TRBV11-2 and TRBJ2-3; D possibly corresponds to TRBD1 (5 bases). The CDR3 is 11 residues long. The germline V gene encodes CDR1 SGHAT and CDR2 FQNNGV. The CDR3 sequence: CASSLLRQTDF. The CDR3 nucleotides are TGTGCCAGCAGCTTATTACGACAGACGGATTTT.

The rearrangement links TRBV7-6 to TRBJ2-7; 11 nucleotides line up with TRBD1. Looked up from germline, CDR1 is SGHVS and CDR2 is FNYEAQ. V lost 4 bases to trimming and J lost 5 bases; unmatched junction nucleotides: 10. The CDR3 has 16 amino acids. The CDR3 protein is CASSSPRTGGGHEQYF. CDR3 in DNA: TGTGCCAGCAGCTCCCCCAGGACAGGGGGCGGCCACGAGCAGTACTTC. Filled out from reference TRBV7-6 and TRBJ2-7, the complete variable domain reads GAGVSQSPRYKVTKRGQDVALRCDPISGHVSLYWYRQALGQGPEFLTYFNYEAQQDKSGLPNDRFSAERPEGSISTLTIQRTEQRDSAMYRCASSSPRTGGGHEQYFGPGTRLTVT.

About this clone: The junction and the germline gene differ at one end; a read error may be behind it. The gene calls are TRBV5-1 and TRBJ2-3, with unresolved D. This CDR3 has 13 amino acids. Germline loops: CDR1 SGHRS, CDR2 YFSETQ. The CDR3 loop reads CASSSGPAETQYF. Written as DNA, the CDR3 is TGCGCCAGCAGCAGTGGACCTGCAGAGACGCAGTATTTT.

This clone was observed a single time. CDR3 sequence (DNA): TGTGCCTGGAGCCCCCTGACAGGGCTGGGGTCCGAGCAGTACTTC. Amino acids: CAWSPLTGLGSEQYF. The rearrangement uses TRBV30 and TRBJ2-7; TRBD1 matches 7 bases. Germline lookup yields CDR1 GTSNPN and CDR2 SVGIG (reference sequence). There are 15 residues in the CDR3. V was clipped by 3 bases and J by 6 bases; unmatched bases: 14.

The chain has TRBV19 and TRBJ2-7, with a weak D call TRBD2 (6 bases). With 5 bases removed from V and 2 bases from J, the gap between germline ends came to 13 bases. The CDR3 has 14 amino acids. Germline V gene sequence: CDR1 LNHDA, CDR2 SQIVND (reference sequence). CDR3 nucleotides: TGTGCCAGTAGTGGGGGGACCGATACCTACGAGCAGTACTTC. Its translation: CASSGGTDTYEQYF.

A few counts support this clone. The rearrangement joins TRBV19 to TRBJ1-1; D remains ambiguous. CDR1 and CDR2 (germline): LNHDA, SQIVND (reference sequence). V was trimmed by 3 bases and J by 4 bases, leaving 3 bases between them. This CDR3 region has 11 residues. The CDR3 loop reads CASSMGTEAFF. The CDR3 region has the DNA TGTGCCAGTAGTATGGGCACTGAAGCTTTCTTT.

The chain joins TRBV20-1 to TRBJ2-5, with D tentatively TRBD1 or TRBD2 (5 bases each). The CDR3 is 11 residues long. Germline CDR1 and CDR2: DFQATT and SNEGSKA (reference sequence). The V and J ends lost 6 bases and 6 bases respectively, with 11 bases between them. The CDR3 loop reads CSARDGQTQYF. CDR3 nucleotide sequence: TGCAGTGCACGGGACGGACAGACCCAGTACTTC.

The chain carries TRBV7-3 and TRBJ1-1; D uncertain. V lost 5 bases and J lost 0, with 13 bases in between. The CDR3 is made up of 15 amino acids. CDR1 and CDR2 from the germline V gene are SGHTA and FQGTGA. The CDR3 loop reads CASSEGSSVNTEAFF. As DNA, the CDR3 is TGTGCCAGCAGCGAAGGGTCCTCAGTGAACACTGAAGCTTTCTTT. Using reference TRBV7-3 and TRBJ1-1 for the parts outside the CDR3, the full variable domain is GAGVSQTPSNKVTEKGKYVELRCDPISGHTALYWYRQSLGQGPEFLIYFQGTGAADDSGLPNDRFFAVRPEGSVSTLKIQRTERGDSAVYLCASSEGSSVNTEAFFGQGTRLTVV.

The chain links TRBV19 to TRBJ1-2, with D tentatively TRBD1 (6 bases). CDR3 length: 13 residues. Deletions cut 3 bases from V and 6 bases from J, with 11 bases between. Germline V gives CDR1 LNHDA, CDR2 SQIVND (reference sequence). This CDR3 is CASSMNREDGYTF. The CDR3 DNA reads TGTGCCAGTAGTATGAACAGGGAGGATGGCTACACCTTC.